This T cell receptor beta chain was obtained from a study of persistence of HIV-infected CD4 T cells. Study results and limitations: Within sorted populations, more oligoclonal TCRs accompanied more oligoclonal proviruses.

The libraries were made with immunoSEQ version 4 in survey mode. Profiling relied on immunoSEQ multiplex PCR, and the TCRdb table lists in-frame clones only, not all of them. The repertoire consists of about 28,000 clones, with around 82% occurring once and the leading ten covering 4.6%. CDR1 and CDR2 (germline): SGHVS, FNYEAQ. Trimming took off 6 bases at V and 1 base at J, with 9 bases between the two ends. CDR3 length: 13 residues. Lysates of CMV-infected fibroblasts at roughly 10 ug/mL stimulated these cells. CD40L-negative CD69-negative CD45RO-high memory CD4+ T cells were sorted as populations depleted of antigen-responding cells. Before stimulation, PBMCs underwent CD8+ T cell depletion. To note about this clone: What it binds is not known.

The rearrangement links TRBV7-6 to TRBJ1-1; TRBD1 might be the D (5 bases). The sequences come from CD4+ T cells sorted from PBMCs after roughly 18-hour stimulation, collected from a patient who received antiretroviral therapy. This TCR was recovered from an adult man with HIV who was CMV-seropositive. CDR3 sequence (DNA): TGTGCCAGCAGATACAGGCCGAACACTGAAGCTTTCTTT. This codes for CASRYRPNTEAFF.